This T cell receptor (beta chain) was found in a study of blood T cell repertoires in COVID-19. This table comes from immunoSEQ multiplex PCR, and its TCRdb copy is limited to in-frame clones, with some not included. The sample consists of about 240,000 clones, over 75% of them appearing once. Germline lookup yields CDR1 LGHDT and CDR2 YNNKEL (reference sequence). Trimming cost V 6 bases and J 5 bases; bases outside gene matches: 3. The CDR3 runs to 13 residues. This receptor was obtained from a middle-aged man with COVID-19, enrolled during active disease. This chain uses TRBV3-1 (or the pseudogene TRBV3-2) with TRBJ2-2; 7 bases line up with TRBD1. Sequenced: peripheral blood. As DNA, the CDR3 is TGTGCCAGCAGTCAACAGGGGACCGGGGAGCTGTTTTTT. This codes for CASSQQGTGELFF.